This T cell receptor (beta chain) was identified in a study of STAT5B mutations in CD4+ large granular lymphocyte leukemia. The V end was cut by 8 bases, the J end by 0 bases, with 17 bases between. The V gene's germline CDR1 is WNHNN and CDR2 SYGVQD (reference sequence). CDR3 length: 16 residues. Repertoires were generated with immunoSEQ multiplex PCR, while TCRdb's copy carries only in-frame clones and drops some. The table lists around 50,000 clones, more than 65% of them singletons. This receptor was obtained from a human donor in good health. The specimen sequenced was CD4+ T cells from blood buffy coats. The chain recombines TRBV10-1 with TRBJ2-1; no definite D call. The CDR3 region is CASGHRERSSYNEQFF. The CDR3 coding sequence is TGCGCCAGCGGCCATAGAGAGAGAAGCTCCTACAATGAGCAGTTCTTC.